This T cell receptor (beta chain) derives from a study of blood T cell repertoires in COVID-19. Libraries were prepared by immunoSEQ multiplex PCR; TCRdb keeps only in-frame clonotypes and omits some of them. The sample includes about 310,000 clones, around 86% seen only once; the top ten take 1%. The trim removed 4 bases at V and 6 bases at J, leaving 9 bases unmatched. There are 17 residues in the CDR3. CDR1 is LNHDA, CDR2 SQIVND, per germline (reference sequence). The material sequenced was peripheral blood. This TCR was recovered from a man aged 45 to 65 with active or convalescent COVID-19. This sequence joins TRBV19 and TRBJ2-1; the match to TRBD2 covers 13 bases. CDR3 loop: CASSTTSGGALGNEQFF. CDR3 DNA sequence: TGTGCCAGTAGTACTACTAGCGGGGGGGCCTTGGGCAATGAGCAGTTCTTC. Together with reference TRBV19 and TRBJ2-1, the CDR3 gives the full variable domain: DGGITQSPKYLFRKEGQNVTLSCEQNLNHDAMYWYRQDPGQGLRLIYYSQIVNDFQKGDIAEGYSVSREKKESFPLTVTSAQKNPTAFYLCASSTTSGGALGNEQFFGPGTRLTVL.